This entry describes one TCR beta chain. The entry originates in a study of blood T cell repertoires in COVID-19. CDR1 is LNHDA and CDR2 is SQIVND in the germline V gene (reference sequence). V dropped 6 bases and J dropped 6; count of bases not matched to a gene: 5. CDR3 length equals 13 residues. The assay was immunoSEQ multiplex PCR, and TCRdb's table has in-frame clones only and misses some. The data contain under 300,000 clones, about 80% of them seen just once; the ten biggest clones take up about 3.5%. V and J are TRBV19 and TRBJ1-2; 9 positions agree with TRBD1. The receptor was derived from a woman of 80 years or more with acute or convalescent COVID-19. The source material was peripheral blood. The DNA of the CDR3 is TGTGCCAGTAGGCCCCGGGACAGGGATGGCTACACCTTC. Its protein product is CASRPRDRDGYTF.